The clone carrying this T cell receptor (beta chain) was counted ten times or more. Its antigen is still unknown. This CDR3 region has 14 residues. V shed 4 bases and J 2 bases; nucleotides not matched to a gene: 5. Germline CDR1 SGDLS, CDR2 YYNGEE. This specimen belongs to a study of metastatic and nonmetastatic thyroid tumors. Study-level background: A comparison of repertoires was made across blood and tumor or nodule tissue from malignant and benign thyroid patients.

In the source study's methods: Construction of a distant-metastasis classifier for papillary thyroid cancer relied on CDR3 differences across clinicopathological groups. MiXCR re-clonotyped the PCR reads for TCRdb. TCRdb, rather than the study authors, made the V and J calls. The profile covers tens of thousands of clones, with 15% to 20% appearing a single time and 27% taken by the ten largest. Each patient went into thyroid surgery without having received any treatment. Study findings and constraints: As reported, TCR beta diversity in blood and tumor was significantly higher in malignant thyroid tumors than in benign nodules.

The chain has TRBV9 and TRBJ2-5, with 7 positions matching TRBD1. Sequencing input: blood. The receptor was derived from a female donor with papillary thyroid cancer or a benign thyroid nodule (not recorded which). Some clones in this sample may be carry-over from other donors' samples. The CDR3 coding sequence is TGTGCCAGCAGCAGGGGGACAGCTCAAGAGACCCAGTACTTC. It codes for CASSRGTAQETQYF.